The T cell receptor beta chain under discussion was sequenced for a study of blood T cell repertoires in COVID-19. Study-wide context: Whether acute or convalescent, the COVID-19 samples came from the United States, Italy and Spain.

Under the authors' procedure: Counts of nucleated cells, estimated from reference gene primer amplification, were obtained. Sequencing used immunoSEQ multiplex PCR; TCRdb keeps in-frame clones, though not all of them. V and J calls and clone size come straight from that table; D and trimming were deduced from the DNA. There are some 76,000 clones in the sample; around 79% occur only once, and 11% lies in the top ten. Sequencing was performed on peripheral blood. This TCR came from a man aged 50 to 59 with acute or convalescent COVID-19.

CDR3 sequence reads: CAWSPEGAGGYTF. The DNA of the CDR3 is TGTGCCTGGAGTCCCGAGGGGGCAGGGGGCTACACCTTC. This rearrangement joins TRBV30 to TRBJ1-2; 7 positions agree with TRBD1. V shed 2 bases, J shed 8 bases, and the junction held 8 bases outside the gene matches. CDR1 is GTSNPN and CDR2 is SVGIG in the germline V gene (reference sequence). The CDR3 has 13 residues.